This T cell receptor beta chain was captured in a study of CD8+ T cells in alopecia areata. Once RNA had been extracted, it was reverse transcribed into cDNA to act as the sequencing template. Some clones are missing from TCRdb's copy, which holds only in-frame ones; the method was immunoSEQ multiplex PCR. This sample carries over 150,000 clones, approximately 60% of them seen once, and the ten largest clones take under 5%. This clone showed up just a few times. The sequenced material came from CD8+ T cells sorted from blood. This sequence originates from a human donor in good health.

CDR3 residues: CASSIWDQANSYEQYF. The DNA of the CDR3 is TGTGCCAGTAGTATATGGGACCAGGCTAACTCCTACGAGCAGTACTTC. This rearrangement joins TRBV19 to TRBJ2-7; D is possibly TRBD1 or TRBD2 (5 bases each). The CDR3 is 16 amino acids. The V and J ends lost 2 bases and 0 bases respectively, with 14 bases between them. In germline, CDR1 is LNHDA, CDR2 SQIVND (reference sequence). The variable domain in full, with the rest retrieved from reference TRBV19 and TRBJ2-7, is DGGITQSPKYLFRKEGQNVTLSCEQNLNHDAMYWYRQDPGQGLRLIYYSQIVNDFQKGDIAEGYSVSREKKESFPLTVTSAQKNPTAFYLCASSIWDQANSYEQYFGPGTRLTVT.